This T cell receptor (beta chain) is from a study of OX40 agonist ivuxolimab in advanced cancers. Study-level information: Of mixed ages from 23 to 79 and averaging approximately 60 years, the group was more than 65% male. Whole-study results and caveats: At 0.1 to 3.0 mg/kg and by week 6, CD4+ and CD8+ T cells in the blood had expanded clonally.

Patients were ineligible given autoimmune disease history or systemic immunosuppression. Drawing of blood for sampling happened at baseline, at cycle 4 day 1, and at cycle 7 day 1. This table comes from immunoSEQ multiplex PCR, and its TCRdb copy is limited to in-frame clones, with some not included. The table includes about 12,000 clones, about 80% detected once. V was pared by 2 bases and J by 1 base, with 5 bases between. This CDR3 has 13 residues. Per germline, CDR1 SGHVS and CDR2 FQNEAQ. With respect to this clone: The target antigen is unknown.

The sequence derives from an adult with an advanced solid tumor such as melanoma, head and neck, liver or kidney cancer. This chain joins TRBV7-8 and TRBJ1-1; the D is unclear. Sequenced material: CD4+ or CD8+ T cells sorted from blood, taken in a trial of the OX40 agonist ivuxolimab. DNA of the CDR3: TGTGCCAGCAGCTTAAATGAGAACACTGAAGCTTTCTTT. This translates into CASSLNENTEAFF.